The source of this T cell receptor (beta chain) is a study of shared clonotypes between healthy human individuals. Study information: Aged 18 to 49, the donors were a couple of women and three men.

Replicate sorted-subset PCRs were loaded with 150 to 200 ng DNA, approximately 31,000 T cell genomes. TCRdb keeps only in-frame clones here, not all; method: immunoSEQ multiplex PCR. The sample consists of hundreds of thousands of clones, 90% to 95% of them appearing once. It was CD45RO-negative cells, positively selected for CCR7, that made up naive CD8 cells, with terminally differentiated effector memory CD45RA+ cells excluded. Only Caucasian adults living in Nashville, Tennessee served as donors. Overall study findings and caveats: When naive CD4 clonotypes were compared across several donors, around 5% were shared.

A remark on this clone: Its antigen remains unknown.

The junction had 7 bases not matched to a gene; V was cut back by 5 bases and J by 5 bases. The CDR3 has 14 residues. Looked up from germline, CDR1 is SGHVS and CDR2 is FNYEAQ. The sample taken for sequencing was naive CD8+ T cells sorted from blood. The chain has TRBV7-6 and TRBJ2-7; 9 nucleotides match TRBD1. The receptor was derived from a man aged 30-40 years in good health. The chain's CDR3 is CASSNRDRDHEQYF. As DNA, the CDR3 is TGTGCCAGCAGCAACCGGGACAGGGACCACGAGCAGTACTTC.